This T cell receptor (beta chain) was obtained from a study of OX40 agonist ivuxolimab in advanced cancers. Study-wide results and caveats: Expanded clones belonging to CD8+ T cells outnumbered, on average, those of CD4+.

The CDR3 runs 14 residues. Trimming removed 6 bases at V and 1 base at J, with 10 bases between. Germline V CDR1 and CDR2: MDHEN, SYDVKM. A word on this clone: What it binds is unknown.

Only in-frame clones appear in the TCRdb table, and some are missing; sequencing was by immunoSEQ multiplex PCR. The sample has over 45,000 clones, 80% seen once. Sequenced here: CD4+ or CD8+ T cells sorted from blood, sampled in a trial of the OX40 agonist ivuxolimab. This sequence originates from an adult with an advanced solid tumor such as melanoma, head and neck, liver or kidney cancer. This chain joins TRBV28 and TRBJ1-3; D is unclear. The CDR3 here is CASSLVESGNTIYF. CDR3 nucleotides: TGTGCCAGCAGCCTCGTCGAGTCTGGAAACACCATATATTTT.